A selection of T cell receptor beta chains follows, all from one sample in a study of blood T cell repertoires in COVID-19. Repertoires were generated with immunoSEQ multiplex PCR, while TCRdb's copy carries only in-frame clones and drops some. Here the sample spans 300,000 or so clones, 85% to 90% being singletons. Material: peripheral blood. The receptors come from a woman aged 40 to 50 with acute or convalescent COVID-19. Both conserved end residues are trimmed from each CDR3.

TRBJ1-1,16,TRBV19,ASSIDIGTGKENTEAF
TRBJ1-2,12,TRBV6-1,ASSESQGAYGYT
TRBJ2-3,15,TRBV7-2,ASRTSGGFLMTDTQY
TRBJ2-2,15,TRBV5-4,ASSSRPGLGKGGELF
TRBJ2-3,15,TRBV3-1/TRBV3-2,ASSQDSSGFSTDTQY
TRBJ2-2,16,TRBV4-2,ASSQESKGRRNTGELF
TRBJ2-3,13,TRBV2,ASTMDRGSTDTQY
TRBJ1-1,13,TRBV5-1,ASRLLITRNTEAF
TRBJ1-2,13,TRBV4-1,ASSSRTGGGYGYT
TRBJ1-3,12,TRBV18,ASSPESSGNTIY
TRBJ1-2,15,TRBV19,ASSILLGDRGNYGYT
TRBJ1-2,16,TRBV30,AWSVPPGQVLTLYGYT
TRBJ1-6,13,TRBV30,AWSVLGEGNSPLH
TRBJ2-5,12,TRBV6-5,ASSQSGGQETQY
TRBJ1-1,12,TRBV5-1,ASSIGQGPTEAF
TRBJ1-1,13,TRBV9,ASSPSDRVGPEAF
TRBJ2-2,12,TRBV30,AWSPTGSPGELF
TRBJ1-5,12,TRBV11-2,ASSVSPFNQPQH
TRBJ1-5,14,TRBV25-1,ASSESTGALNQPQH
TRBJ2-3,14,TRBV5-1,ASSTGQGRSTDTQY